Following are 12 T cell receptor beta chains from one sample sequenced in a study of blood T cell repertoires in COVID-19. Sequencing used immunoSEQ multiplex PCR; TCRdb keeps in-frame clones, though not all of them. The sample contains more than 85,000 clones, 82% of which appear only once. Sequencing used peripheral blood. These receptors all come from a man aged 80 or over with acute or convalescent COVID-19.

CDR3 loop: CASSPIDNTYTGELFF. The CDR3 DNA sequence: TGTGCCAGCTCACCAATCGACAATACCTACACCGGGGAGCTGTTTTTT. The gene calls are TRBV18 and TRBJ2-2, with D unresolved. Trimming stripped 2 bases from V and 3 bases from J, with 13 bases between. This CDR3 is built from 16 residues. CDR1 and CDR2 from the germline V gene are KGHSH and LQKENI.

This clone was detected many times. The CDR3 nucleotides are TGTGCCAGCAGTCAGACAGGGGGTACTGAAGCTTTCTTT. Amino acids: CASSQTGGTEAFF. This sequence joins TRBV28 and TRBJ1-1; 9 bases are shared with TRBD1. This CDR3 is built from 13 residues. Per the germline V gene, CDR1 is MDHEN and CDR2 is SYDVKM. V shed 5 bases, J shed 5 bases, and the junction held 3 bases outside the gene matches.

The chain joins TRBV6-5 to TRBJ1-6; TRBD1 might be the D (6 bases). The V end was cut by 6 bases, the J end by 4 bases, with 13 bases between. There are 15 residues in the CDR3. The germline CDR1 and CDR2 sequences are MNHEY and SVGAGI. CDR3 amino acids: CASSSRDNYNSPLHF. CDR3 nucleotide sequence: TGTGCCAGCAGCTCCCGGGACAATTATAATTCACCCCTCCACTTT.

The chain employs TRBV5-1 and TRBJ2-2; 10 bases are a match to TRBD2. Germline assignment: CDR1 SGHRS and CDR2 YFSETQ. Trimming cost V 7 bases and J 4 bases; bases outside gene matches: 16. The CDR3 runs to 18 residues. This chain's CDR3 is CASHSGLAPLRGTGELFF. The CDR3 nucleotides are TGCGCCAGCCATTCGGGACTAGCGCCCCTCCGGGGCACCGGGGAGCTGTTTTTT.

This sequence joins TRBV7-2 and TRBJ2-4, with 9 bases lining up with TRBD1. The ends lost 4 bases at V and 9 bases at J; junction bases unmatched: 13. The CDR3 runs to 16 residues. In germline, CDR1 is SGHTA, CDR2 FQGNSA. The CDR3 region has the DNA TGTGCCAGCAGCTCAGGACAGGGGACCCCCGAGGGCATTCAGTACTTC. As protein: CASSSGQGTPEGIQYF.

The rearrangement joins TRBV20-1 to TRBJ1-1; perhaps TRBD1 as D (5 bases). The CDR3 has 15 amino acids. The germline V and J ends were trimmed by 3 bases and 4 bases, with 18 bases remaining between them. CDR1 and CDR2 (germline): DFQATT, SNEGSKA (reference sequence). In DNA form, the CDR3 reads TGCAGTGCTAGTCCTATGGTTGGAAGGGGCACTGAAGCTTTCTTT. As protein: CSASPMVGRGTEAFF.

The CDR3 here is CASSRQGSRDEQFF. The CDR3 DNA reads TGTGCCAGTAGTAGACAGGGGTCCAGGGATGAGCAGTTCTTC. The V gene is TRBV19, the J gene TRBJ2-1, with TRBD1 matching 8 bases. CDR3 length: 14 residues. Germline assignment: CDR1 LNHDA and CDR2 SQIVND (reference sequence). V was pared by 4 bases and J by 8 bases, with 7 bases of the junction left unmatched.

The rearrangement uses TRBV6-2 or TRBV6-3 and TRBJ2-3; 12 bases map to TRBD2. Trimming removed 0 bases from V and 2 bases from J; junction bases left unmatched: 3. CDR1 is MNHEY and CDR2 is SVGEGT in the germline V gene. This CDR3 has 17 amino acids. The CDR3 DNA reads as TGTGCCAGCAGTTACTCGACTAGCGGGGGAAACACAGATACGCAGTATTTT. It encodes CASSYSTSGGNTDTQYF.

The chain uses TRBV9 and TRBJ2-3; TRBD2 aligns across 7 bases. CDR1 is SGDLS, CDR2 YYNGEE, per germline. The length of the CDR3 is 17 residues. Trimming took 4 bases from V and 1 from J; bases not matched to a gene: 12. CDR3 bases: TGTGCCAGCAGCCCCCGGGGAGCGGGAACCGGCACAGATACGCAGTATTTT. Its protein is CASSPRGAGTGTDTQYF.

V gene TRBV7-9 combines with J gene TRBJ1-2; D unclear. Germline V lookup: CDR1 SEHNR, CDR2 FQNEAQ (reference sequence). The CDR3 contains 13 residues. Trimming pared 6 bases from V and 3 bases from J, leaving 11 bases between. The CDR3 DNA sequence: TGTGCCAGCAGTCCTGACATGGACTATGGCTACACCTTC. This encodes CASSPDMDYGYTF.

This clone occurred a few times. The chain carries TRBV12-5 and TRBJ2-3, with a weak D call TRBD2 (6 bases). The CDR3 totals 15 residues. Germline CDR1 LGHNT, CDR2 FRNRAP. Trimming removed 6 bases from V and 3 bases from J, with 16 bases in between. The CDR3 sequence is CASGLGEARTDTQYF. The CDR3 nucleotides read TGTGCTAGTGGACTAGGGGAGGCAAGGACAGATACGCAGTATTTT.

The gene calls are TRBV27 and TRBJ1-3, with D perhaps TRBD1 (6 bases). The V and J ends lost 5 bases and 0 bases respectively, with 14 bases between them. CDR1 is MNHEY, CDR2 SMNVEV, per germline (reference sequence). The CDR3 covers 16 residues. CDR3 region: CASSRGGSFSGNTIYF. The CDR3, as DNA: TGTGCCAGCAGTAGGGGGGGGTCTTTCTCTGGAAACACCATATATTTT.